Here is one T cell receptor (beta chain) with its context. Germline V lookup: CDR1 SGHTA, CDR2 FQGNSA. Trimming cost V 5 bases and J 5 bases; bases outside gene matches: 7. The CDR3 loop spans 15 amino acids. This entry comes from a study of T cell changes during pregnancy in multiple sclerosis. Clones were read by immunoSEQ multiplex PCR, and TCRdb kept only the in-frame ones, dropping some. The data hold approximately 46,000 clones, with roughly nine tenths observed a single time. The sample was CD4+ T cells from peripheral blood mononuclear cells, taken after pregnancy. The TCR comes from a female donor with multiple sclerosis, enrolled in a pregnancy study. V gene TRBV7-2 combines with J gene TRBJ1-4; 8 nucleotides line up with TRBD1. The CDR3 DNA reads TGTGCCAGCAGCCCTGACAGGGGTGGGAATGAAAAACTGTTTTTT. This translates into CASSPDRGGNEKLFF.